One sample yielded the 28 T cell receptor beta chains listed below, sequenced in a study of T cells in Graves' hyperthyroidism and ophthalmopathy. TCR beta CDR3 region amplification was performed from RNA transcripts. The TCR CDR3 first-round RT-PCR relied on the HTBI primer set. TCRdb re-called the multiplex PCR reads through MiXCR, storing one row per CDR3 protein. In the table there are about 840,000 distinct CDR3 sequences, 38% of which are singletons. What was sequenced was blood. These receptors originate from a young man with Graves' hyperthyroidism.

This chain joins TRBV7-6 and TRBJ2-5; D is ambiguous. V dropped 5 bases and J dropped 3 bases, with 13 bases sitting between them. CDR3 length: 14 residues. The V gene's germline CDR1 is SGHVS and CDR2 FNYEAQ. The CDR3 bases are TGTGCCAGCAGCGCTCTGTCTTTAAAAGAGACCCAGTACTTC. Encoded protein: CASSALSLKETQYF.

This clonotype came up many times. This sequence joins TRBV10-3 and TRBJ1-3; the D is unclear. The CDR3 loop spans 15 amino acids. Germline lookup yields CDR1 ENHRY and CDR2 SYGVKD. The V end was cut by 3 bases, the J end by 0 bases, with 9 bases between. In DNA form, the CDR3 reads TGTGCCATCAGTGACGGGATAATCTCTGGAAACACCATATATTTT. Amino acids: CAISDGIISGNTIYF.

Concerning this clonotype: A clone one base away is much larger, so this may be a read error. The CDR3 ends on some other residue instead of the conserved phenylalanine or tryptophan, so this is likely a read error. The chain recombines TRBV7-9 with TRBJ2-7, with D possibly called TRBD1 or TRBD2 (5 bases each). The ends were cut back, 8 bases at V and 4 bases at J, with 15 bases in the middle. This CDR3 is 13 amino acids long. CDR1 and CDR2 from the germline V gene are SEHNR and FQNEAQ (reference sequence). CDR3 nucleotides: TGTGCCAGCTCAGGGACGACGAGGTACGAGCAGTACTCC. Translated: CASSGTTRYEQYS.

The chain uses TRBV11-1 and TRBJ2-7, with a tentative D call TRBD2 (7 bases). The CDR3 totals 15 residues. Germline loops: CDR1 SGHAT, CDR2 FQDESV (reference sequence). V was pared by 5 bases and J by 2 bases, with 16 bases between. CDR3 amino acids: CASSRGADLAYEQYF. The CDR3 nucleotides read TGTGCCAGCAGCCGGGGGGCCGACCTAGCCTACGAGCAGTACTTC.

This clonotype was seen a few times. V and J are TRBV6-6 and TRBJ2-5, with D possibly TRBD1 on 8 matching bases. The CDR3 totals 13 residues. Germline lookup yields CDR1 MNHNY and CDR2 SVGAGI (reference sequence). Trimming left V 7 bases short and J 5 bases short, with 14 bases between. The CDR3 protein is CASTLQGGETQYF. CDR3 DNA: TGTGCCAGCACCTTACAGGGGGGGGAGACCCAGTACTTC.

In DNA form, the CDR3 reads TGTGCCAGCAGCGTAGGGACTATCATGGGGGAGCAGTACTTC. It encodes CASSVGTIMGEQYF. The genes are TRBV9 and TRBJ2-7, with D tentatively TRBD2 (6 bases). The V and J ends lost 0 bases and 7 bases respectively, with 14 bases between them. The germline CDR1 and CDR2 sequences are SGDLS and YYNGEE. The CDR3 runs 14 residues.

This clonotype came up a few times. The CDR3 carries no conserved terminal phenylalanine or tryptophan, so it likely arises from a read error. The DNA is left out, because the CDR3 cannot be placed on it with certainty; the CDR3 is given as TCRdb lists it. The genes are TRBV4-2 and TRBJ2-6; no check of the table's D call, TRBD2, against the DNA was made. The CDR3 is made up of 8 amino acids, end residues included. Germline values: CDR1 LGHNA, CDR2 YNFKEQ. The CDR3 loop reads CASSQEGG.

The chain links TRBV2 to TRBJ1-5, with 11 nucleotides matching TRBD1. CDR1 and CDR2 from the germline V gene are SNHLY and FYNNEI. V lost 11 bases and J lost 5; bases outside the gene matches: 2. The CDR3 length is 12 residues. The CDR3 here is CAGQGADQPQHF. CDR3 sequence (DNA): TGTGCCGGACAGGGGGCCGATCAGCCCCAGCATTTT.

This chain uses TRBV5-4 with TRBJ2-7; 10 nucleotides agree with TRBD2. V shed 6 bases and J 4 bases; nucleotides not matched to a gene: 4. The length of the CDR3 is 13 residues. Germline loops: CDR1 SGHNT, CDR2 YYREEE (reference sequence). The CDR3 region has the DNA TGTGCCAGCACAAGCGGGGGGGAATACGAGCAGTACTTC. Its translation: CASTSGGEYEQYF.

In this sample, this clonotype turned up a few times. The chain couples TRBV4-3 to TRBJ1-5; perhaps TRBD1 as D (5 bases). V was cut by 0 bases and J by 5 bases, with 11 bases left in between. There are 15 residues in the CDR3. Germline CDR1 and CDR2: LGHNA and YSLEER. In DNA form, the CDR3 reads TGCGCCAGCAGCCAAGACGTGCGAGGGGATCAGCCCCAGCATTTT. It yields the protein CASSQDVRGDQPQHF.

In this sample, this clonotype turned up many times. The chain combines TRBV25-1 with TRBJ1-3; tentative D call: TRBD1 (6 bases). The V end was cut by 3 bases, the J end by 1 base, with 13 bases between. Germline lookup yields CDR1 MGHDK and CDR2 SYGVNS. The CDR3 has 16 amino acids. This chain's CDR3 is CASSEGAPLSGNTIYF. The CDR3 DNA sequence: TGTGCCAGCAGTGAGGGGGCACCGCTTTCTGGAAACACCATATATTTT.

This clonotype was observed a few times. The chain couples TRBV20-1 to TRBJ2-7; D is uncertain. The CDR3 is made up of 11 amino acids. The V end was cut by 5 bases, the J end by 2 bases, with 7 bases between. In germline, CDR1 is DFQATT, CDR2 SNEGSKA (reference sequence). In DNA form, the CDR3 reads TGCAGTGCTCACAGTACCTACGAGCAGTACTTC. It codes for CSAHSTYEQYF.

V and J are TRBV4-1 and TRBJ1-2, with 7 bases identical to TRBD1. This CDR3 has 16 amino acids. V was pared by 4 bases and J by 4 bases, with 12 bases of the junction left unmatched. The germline V gene encodes CDR1 MGHRA and CDR2 YSYEKL. CDR3 DNA: TGCGCCAGCAGCCCTGGGAGGGGGCGCAGCGGCTATGGCTACACCTTC. It specifies CASSPGRGRSGYGYTF.

This clonotype was detected a few times. The V gene is TRBV5-1, the J gene TRBJ1-3; a possible D gene is TRBD1 (6 bases). Trimming pared 4 bases from V and 1 base from J, leaving 12 bases between. This CDR3 spans 15 amino acids. Germline CDR1 is SGHRS and CDR2 is YFSETQ. The CDR3 sequence: CASSQATGSGNTIYF. The CDR3 DNA reads as TGCGCCAGCAGCCAGGCTACAGGGTCTGGAAACACCATATATTTT.

The sample holds many counts of this clonotype. The chain combines TRBV25-1 with TRBJ2-2; the D is unclear. CDR1 is MGHDK and CDR2 is SYGVNS in the germline V gene. There are 12 residues in the CDR3. Deletions cut 1 base from V and 4 bases from J, with 1 base between. Here the CDR3 reads CASSESTGELFF. CDR3 nucleotides: TGTGCCAGCAGTGAATCCACCGGGGAGCTGTTTTTT.

The J gene is TRBJ2-2, the V gene TRBV12-3 or TRBV12-4; the match to TRBD2 covers 12 bases. The CDR3 has 21 residues. J was trimmed by 0 bases and V by 4 bases; bases with no gene match: 15. The CDR3 is CASSYSLLASGRAANTGELFF. The CDR3 DNA reads as TGTGCCAGCAGTTACTCGTTATTGGCTAGCGGGAGGGCCGCGAACACCGGGGAGCTGTTTTTT.

V is TRBV11-2 and J is TRBJ2-7; D may match TRBD1 or TRBD2 (6 bases each). Germline V gene lookup returns CDR1 SGHAT and CDR2 FQNNGV. The ends were cut back, 0 bases at V and 3 bases at J, with 21 bases in the middle. The CDR3 consists of 18 residues. This CDR3 reads CASSLEEGEHSRLYEQYF. The DNA for the CDR3 is TGTGCCAGCAGCTTAGAGGAGGGGGAGCATTCAAGACTCTACGAGCAGTACTTC.

Comment on this clonotype: A clone one base away is much larger, so this may be a read error. V usage is TRBV2 and J usage is TRBJ2-5; D call uncertain. From germline, CDR1 is SNHLY and CDR2 FYNNEI. CDR3 size: 13 residues. The CDR3 DNA reads as TGTGCCAGCAGTGAACAGCTCCAAGGGACCCAGTACTTC. Amino acids: CASSEQLQGTQYF.

This clonotype was observed many times. The chain employs TRBV7-8 and TRBJ2-7; D remains unclear. Deletions cut 6 bases from V and 7 bases from J, with 13 bases between. Germline V gives CDR1 SGHVS, CDR2 FQNEAQ. CDR3 length: 12 residues. CDR3 residues: CASSPEVLEQYF. Written as DNA, the CDR3 is TGTGCCAGCAGTCCTGAGGTCCTGGAGCAGTACTTC.

This clonotype was seen only once. The chain couples TRBV19 to TRBJ1-2, with 9 bases lining up with TRBD1. Germline CDR1 is LNHDA and CDR2 is SQIVND (reference sequence). J gave up 7 bases and V 7 bases, and 16 bases lay outside the gene matches. The CDR3 runs 16 residues. The CDR3 spells CASTVGQGPSMGGYTF. DNA for the CDR3: TGTGCCAGTACCGTAGGACAGGGGCCTTCTATGGGTGGCTACACCTTC.

The chain joins TRBV19 to TRBJ1-1; a weak D match, TRBD1 (5 bases). Germline CDR1 reads LNHDA; CDR2 reads SQIVND (reference sequence). The germline V and J ends were trimmed by 11 bases and 5 bases, with 24 bases remaining between them. The CDR3 contains 15 residues. For the CDR3, the DNA is TGTGCCTGCAGTTCTTTGGGGGTTCCGGGAACTGAAGCTTTCTTT. Translating gives CACSSLGVPGTEAFF.

The chain carries TRBV25-1 and TRBJ2-1; D possibly corresponds to TRBD2 (6 bases). Trimming left V 1 base short and J 5 bases short, with 12 bases between. CDR3 length equals 15 residues. CDR1 and CDR2 from the germline V gene are MGHDK and SYGVNS. CDR3 sequence: CASSESSSGHNEQFF. The CDR3 bases are TGTGCCAGCAGTGAATCGAGTAGCGGCCACAATGAGCAGTTCTTC.

This clonotype was seen at least ten times. The chain combines TRBV19 with TRBJ2-5, with D hard to call. Trimming removed 3 bases at V and 0 bases at J, with 8 bases between. Germline V gives CDR1 LNHDA, CDR2 SQIVND (reference sequence). The CDR3 is 14 residues long. The CDR3 DNA sequence: TGTGCCAGTAGTATTCGAGGATACCAAGAGACCCAGTACTTC. It translates to CASSIRGYQETQYF.

This clonotype was detected only a few times. The chain is built from TRBV19 and TRBJ2-5; TRBD2 aligns across 11 bases. The CDR3 totals 15 residues. Per the germline V gene, CDR1 is LNHDA and CDR2 is SQIVND (reference sequence). The V segment lost 3 bases and the J segment 5 bases; nucleotides outside the gene matches: 5. The CDR3 coding sequence is TGTGCCAGTAGTATCCTAGCGGGAGGACTTGAGACCCAGTACTTC. The encoded protein is CASSILAGGLETQYF.

This clonotype appeared many times. The chain carries TRBV20-1 and TRBJ1-2; 10 positions match TRBD1. The length of the CDR3 is 14 residues. Germline V gene lookup returns CDR1 DFQATT and CDR2 SNEGSKA (reference sequence). V trimming: 6 bases; J trimming: 2 bases; junction bases outside the gene matches: 6. The CDR3 DNA reads as TGCAGTGCCGGGACAGGGGCCTTAAACTATGGCTACACCTTC. Translating it yields CSAGTGALNYGYTF.

The CDR3 DNA follows: TGTGCCAGCAGCGTAGAGACGAGGGGAAACACCATATATTTT. Its protein product is CASSVETRGNTIYF. The genes are TRBV9 and TRBJ1-3; D uncertain. V lost 0 bases, J lost 4 bases, and 8 bases lay in between. Germline CDR1 reads SGDLS; CDR2 reads YYNGEE. CDR3 size: 14 residues.

This CDR3 reads CASSLGGVTQYF. The DNA for the CDR3 is TGTGCCAGCAGTTTGGGGGGGGTGACCCAGTACTTC. The chain uses TRBV12-3 or TRBV12-4 and TRBJ2-5; TRBD2 matches at 7 bases. V lost 3 bases and J lost 7; bases outside the gene matches: 2. The CDR3 contains 12 residues.

This clonotype has a single count. One base away lies a much larger clone, so this may be a sequencing read error. The V and J genes are TRBV6-5 and TRBJ1-1, with TRBD1 identical over 7 bases. The germline V gene encodes CDR1 MNHEY and CDR2 SVGAGI. This CDR3 has 16 amino acids. CDR3 amino acids: CASSFASTGWNTEALF. The DNA for the CDR3 is TGTGCCAGCAGTTTTGCCTCGACAGGGTGGAACACTGAAGCTCTCTTT.